This TCR beta chain is from a study of technical replicates of blood from a handful of donors. Measured with immunoSEQ multiplex PCR; TCRdb has only the in-frame clones, and not every one. Of over 75,000 clones listed, around 95% are singletons. This CDR3 has 18 residues. J lost 2 bases, V lost 2 bases, and 7 bases had no gene match. Germline V gives CDR1 ENHRY, CDR2 SYGVKD. Sequencing input: T cells isolated from PBMCs. The source is a human donor in good health. The V and J genes are TRBV10-3 and TRBJ2-1; 12 positions agree with TRBD2. The CDR3 DNA sequence: TGTGCCATCAGTGAGAGGGGAGGACTAGCGGGGACCTACAATGAGCAGTTCTTC. It codes for CAISERGGLAGTYNEQFF.